This T cell receptor beta chain came from a study of T cells in Graves' hyperthyroidism and ophthalmopathy. PBMCs came from 7.5 to 10 ml fresh peripheral blood. Details on this clonotype: Its target is unknown.

Germline loops: CDR1 LNHDA, CDR2 SQIVND (reference sequence). There are 14 residues in the CDR3. The V end lost 3 bases, the J end lost 3 bases, and 11 bases lay between the germline ends. It was RNA transcripts that yielded the amplified TCR beta CDR3 regions. When the TCR CDR3 underwent first-round RT-PCR, the HTBI primer set was used. TCRdb redid the calling of the multiplex PCR reads with MiXCR, one entry per CDR3 protein. This sample has 350,000 to 450,000 distinct CDR3 sequences; around 15% occur once, and the top ten carry 25% to 30%. Overall study findings and caveats: The model's output predicted ophthalmopathy at a median of 6.5 months prior to onset. Clonotypes that were expanded in thyroid above 0.001 mostly appeared in blood too.

The sequence was obtained from a man aged 50 or older with Graves' ophthalmopathy. This sequence joins TRBV19 and TRBJ2-5, with D perhaps being TRBD1 or TRBD2 (5 bases each). Sample: blood. Here the CDR3 reads CASSIGAKKETQYF. DNA for the CDR3: TGTGCCAGTAGTATCGGGGCGAAGAAAGAGACCCAGTACTTC.